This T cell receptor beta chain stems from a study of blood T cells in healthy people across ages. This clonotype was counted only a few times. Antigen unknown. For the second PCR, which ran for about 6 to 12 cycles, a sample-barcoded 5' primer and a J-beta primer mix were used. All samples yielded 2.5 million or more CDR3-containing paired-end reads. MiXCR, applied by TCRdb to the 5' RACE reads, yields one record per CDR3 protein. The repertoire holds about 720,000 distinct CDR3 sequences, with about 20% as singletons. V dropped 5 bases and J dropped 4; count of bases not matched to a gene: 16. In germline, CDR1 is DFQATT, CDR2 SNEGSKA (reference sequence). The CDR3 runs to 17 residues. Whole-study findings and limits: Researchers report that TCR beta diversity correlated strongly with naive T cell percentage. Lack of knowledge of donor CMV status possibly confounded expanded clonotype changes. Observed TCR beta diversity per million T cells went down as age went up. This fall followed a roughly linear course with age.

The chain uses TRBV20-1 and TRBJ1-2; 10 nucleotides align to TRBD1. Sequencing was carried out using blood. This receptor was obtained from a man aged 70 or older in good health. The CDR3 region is CSAGKTGGASLGYGYTF. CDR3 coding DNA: TGCAGTGCTGGAAAGACAGGGGGCGCGAGCCTTGGCTATGGCTACACCTTC.